The following is a T cell receptor (beta chain) sequence with its context. The antigen this receptor binds is unknown. Base qualities are not provided; no much larger clone lies one nucleotide away. Receptors were amplified or captured by multiplex PCR. The sequencer was an Illumina HiSeq 4000. TCR beta libraries were built with iRepertoire HTBI primers and Arm-PCR amplification of CDR3 regions. Before sequencing, the PCR products went through gel purification. The original pipeline was this. Gene usage analysis of CDR3 amino acid clonotypes used the approximately 62 TRBV and around 13 TRBJ segments found across samples. COPE and FqMerger were used to merge the filtered high-quality paired reads into contigs. Contigs were aligned with BLAST to IMGT TRBV, TRBD and TRBJ reference genes, and CDR3 was defined per IMGT. Any clonotype with a frequency above 0.1% was classified as a highly expanded clone. Shannon entropy served as the measure of repertoire diversity, while the Gini coefficient captured V-J evenness. A clonotype was considered public if more than one individual shared it. Through fastp at Q25 and MiXCR, TCRdb rebuilt clones from the public reads, retaining in-frame beta chains. Each CDR3 protein gets just one entry, which takes the most common genes and DNA from the rows behind it. The V and J calls come from TCRdb's annotation, not from the publication. The sample data list fewer than 600,000 distinct CDR3 sequences, and about 20% of these were observed just once. In total, the top ten clones hold approximately 14% of the sample.

This specimen comes from a study of regulatory T cells in long-lasting Graves disease (dated by TCRdb to the early 2020s). Describing the broader study: Persistent Graves' disease was defined as persistently positive TSH receptor autoantibodies together with antithyroid drug treatment for over 5 years. The study took place in China and was registered as a clinical trial. TCR sequencing covered 13 persistent and around 20 newly diagnosed Graves' disease patients, around 33 samples in total. On average, persistent Graves' disease patients in the clinical cohort had been on antithyroid drugs for approximately ten years. Patients with persistent Graves' disease were compared with patients with newly diagnosed Graves' disease using TCR sequencing and RNA sequencing of peripheral blood. On the study overall, not on this receptor specifically: The small sample size was acknowledged by the authors as a limitation that may reduce accuracy. TRBV28, TRBJ1-2 and TRBJ2-5 were preferentially used in persistent disease, while TRBV20-1 and TRBJ2-1 were favored in newly diagnosed disease. Only peripheral blood was studied, because thyroid tissue, the primary lesion, was inaccessible. Lower TCR Shannon entropy and fewer highly expanded clones were observed in persistent Graves' disease patients than in newly diagnosed patients, which suggested clonal expansion. Only the TCR beta chain was sequenced and analyzed. More public clonotypes were shared among persistent patients (2,741) than among newly diagnosed patients (over 900).

Per the publication, the time point label means: persistent/refractory GD, antithyroid drugs over 5 years with positive TRAb. For both TCR sequencing and RNA sequencing, RNA was extracted from PBMCs in TRIzol. Graves' disease was diagnosed according to American Thyroid Association guidelines. Patients were recruited from an endocrinology department in Xi'an, China. From each patient, 7.5 to 10 milliliters of peripheral blood was collected into an EDTA anticoagulant tube. Ficoll Paque Plus density gradient separation was used to isolate PBMCs, and no further T cell sorting was performed. An Agilent 2100 Bioanalyzer and agarose gel were used to assess RNA quality, and a NanoDrop 2000 was used to measure RNA concentration. Clipping removes 1 base from V and 3 bases from J, with 3 as the unmatched junction base count. CDR1 is given as MGHRA and CDR2 as YSYEKL, both from the germline V gene. The CDR3 numbers 15 residues from cysteine through phenylalanine. The CDR3 DNA has 45 bases and is translated from base 1.

Sequenced here: peripheral blood mononuclear cells (PBMCs), sampled when the disease was refractory, from a patient treated with antithyroid drugs. The chain is assembled from TRBV4-1 and TRBJ1-5; 7 nucleotides in the junction match TRBD1. The receptor comes from a female donor with Graves disease. The CDR3 protein: CASSQGGQPNQPQHF. The sequenced DNA is TGCGCCAGCAGCCAAGGGGGACAGCCCAATCAGCCCCAGCATTTT.